This record covers a single T cell receptor (beta chain). Its antigen is unidentified. The data belong to a study of post-analysis software for immune sequencing data. Whole-study results and caveats: Normalized Chao1 diversity in multiple sclerosis patients fell significantly below that of controls. F measure grouped same-batch samples tightly together.

Libraries were made from TCR beta cDNA, and they carried unique molecular identifiers. Using its own MiXCR run on the PCR reads, TCRdb lists one record per CDR3 protein. The sample includes about 820,000 distinct CDR3 sequences, 53% of them seen just once. The clonotype originates from a girl between 5 and 17 years old with multiple sclerosis. The sample taken for sequencing was blood.

The CDR3 spells CATSSMPGLAPYF. The CDR3 region has the DNA TGTGCCACCAGCAGCATGCCGGGACTAGCACCGTATTTT. The V call is TRBV15, the J call TRBJ2-3, with TRBD2 identical over 9 bases. The germline CDR1 and CDR2 sequences are LNHNV and YYDKDF (reference sequence). V trimming: 3 bases; J trimming: 14 bases; junction bases outside the gene matches: 9. This CDR3 comprises 13 residues.